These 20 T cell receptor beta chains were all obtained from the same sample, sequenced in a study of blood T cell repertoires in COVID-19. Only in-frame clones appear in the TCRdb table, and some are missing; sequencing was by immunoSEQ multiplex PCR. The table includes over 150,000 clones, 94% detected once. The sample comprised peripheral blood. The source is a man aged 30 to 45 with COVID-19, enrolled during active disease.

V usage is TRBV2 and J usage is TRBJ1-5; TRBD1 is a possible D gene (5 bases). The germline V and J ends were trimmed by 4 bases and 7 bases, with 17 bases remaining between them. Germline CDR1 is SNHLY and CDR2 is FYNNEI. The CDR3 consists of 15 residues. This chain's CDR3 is CASSGAGGGRQPQHF. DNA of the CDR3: TGTGCCAGCAGTGGAGCGGGGGGGGGAAGACAGCCCCAGCATTTT.

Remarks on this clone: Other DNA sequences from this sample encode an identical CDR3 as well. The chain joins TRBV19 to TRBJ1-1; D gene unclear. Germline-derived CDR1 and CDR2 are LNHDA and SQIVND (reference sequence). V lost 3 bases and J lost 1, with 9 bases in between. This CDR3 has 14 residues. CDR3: CASSIGGPNTEAFF. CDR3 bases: TGTGCCAGTAGTATCGGAGGTCCGAACACTGAAGCTTTCTTT.

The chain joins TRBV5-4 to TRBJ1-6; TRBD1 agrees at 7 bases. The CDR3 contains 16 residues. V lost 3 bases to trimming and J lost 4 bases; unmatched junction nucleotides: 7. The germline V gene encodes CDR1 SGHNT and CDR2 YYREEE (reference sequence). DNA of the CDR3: TGTGCCAGCAGCTCCGCGCAGACAGGGTATAATTCACCCCTCCACTTT. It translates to CASSSAQTGYNSPLHF.

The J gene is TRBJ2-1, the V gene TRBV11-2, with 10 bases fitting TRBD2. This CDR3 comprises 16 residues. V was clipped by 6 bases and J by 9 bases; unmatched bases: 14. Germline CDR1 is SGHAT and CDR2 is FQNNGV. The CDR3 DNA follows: TGTGCCAGCAGTTCCTCCGGGTCTAGCGGGAGTGGTGAGCAGTTCTTC. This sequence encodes CASSSSGSSGSGEQFF.

The CDR3, as DNA: TGTGCCAGCAGCGTAGGGGTTGCCGGGACAGGCCTCACAGATACGCAGTATTTT. Translated, it gives CASSVGVAGTGLTDTQYF. The V call is TRBV9, the J call TRBJ2-3; TRBD1 aligns across 8 bases. Per germline, CDR1 SGDLS and CDR2 YYNGEE. V lost 0 bases and J lost 2; bases outside the gene matches: 11. The CDR3 runs 18 residues.

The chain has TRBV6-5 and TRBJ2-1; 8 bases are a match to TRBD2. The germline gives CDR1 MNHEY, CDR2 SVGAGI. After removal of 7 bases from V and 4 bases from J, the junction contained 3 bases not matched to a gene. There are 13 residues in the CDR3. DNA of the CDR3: TGTGCCAGCACGGGGGGGTGGTACAATGAGCAGTTCTTC. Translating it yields CASTGGWYNEQFF.

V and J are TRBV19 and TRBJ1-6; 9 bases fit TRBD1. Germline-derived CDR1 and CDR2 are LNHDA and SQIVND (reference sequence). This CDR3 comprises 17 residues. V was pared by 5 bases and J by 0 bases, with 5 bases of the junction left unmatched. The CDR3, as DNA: TGTGCCAGTAGTCCTCGGGACAGGGTCTCCTATAATTCACCCCTCCACTTT. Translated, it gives CASSPRDRVSYNSPLHF.

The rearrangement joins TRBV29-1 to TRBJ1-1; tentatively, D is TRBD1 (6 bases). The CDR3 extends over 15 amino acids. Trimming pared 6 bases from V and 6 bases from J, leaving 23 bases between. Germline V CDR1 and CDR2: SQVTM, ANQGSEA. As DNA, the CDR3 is TGCAGCGTGGGAATGGCTCAGGGAGGGGGAGCTGAAGCTTTCTTT. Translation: CSVGMAQGGGAEAFF.

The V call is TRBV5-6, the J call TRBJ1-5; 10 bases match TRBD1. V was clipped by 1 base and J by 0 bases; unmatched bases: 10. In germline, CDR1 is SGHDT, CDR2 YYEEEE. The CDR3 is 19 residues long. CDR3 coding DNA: TGTGCCAGCAGCTTGCGGGACAGGGGCGTCCTTAATAGCAATCAGCCCCAGCATTTT. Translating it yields CASSLRDRGVLNSNQPQHF.

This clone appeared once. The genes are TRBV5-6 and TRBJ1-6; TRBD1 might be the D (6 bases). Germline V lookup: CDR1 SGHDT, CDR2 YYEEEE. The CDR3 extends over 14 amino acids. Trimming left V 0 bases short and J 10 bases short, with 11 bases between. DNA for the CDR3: TGTGCCAGCAGCTTGGGTGGGGGGGCCTCACCCCTCCACTTT. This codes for CASSLGGGASPLHF.

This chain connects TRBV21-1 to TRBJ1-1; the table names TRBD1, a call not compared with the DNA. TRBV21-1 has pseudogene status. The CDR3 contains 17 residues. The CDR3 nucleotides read TGTGCCAGCAGCCTACTGGACAGGGGCGACATGAACACTGAAGCTTTCTTT. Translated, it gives CASSLLDRGDMNTEAFF.

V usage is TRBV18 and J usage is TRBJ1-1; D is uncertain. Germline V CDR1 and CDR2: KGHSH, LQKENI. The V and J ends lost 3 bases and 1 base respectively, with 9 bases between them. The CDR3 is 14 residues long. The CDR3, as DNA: TGTGCCAGCTCACCCCAGGCCCAGAACACTGAAGCTTTCTTT. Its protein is CASSPQAQNTEAFF.

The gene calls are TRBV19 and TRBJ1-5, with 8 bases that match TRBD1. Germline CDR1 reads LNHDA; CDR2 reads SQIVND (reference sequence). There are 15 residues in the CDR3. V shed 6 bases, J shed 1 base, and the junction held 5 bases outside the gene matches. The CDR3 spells CASRLDRASNQPQHF. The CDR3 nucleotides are TGTGCCAGTAGGCTGGACAGGGCGAGCAATCAGCCCCAGCATTTT.

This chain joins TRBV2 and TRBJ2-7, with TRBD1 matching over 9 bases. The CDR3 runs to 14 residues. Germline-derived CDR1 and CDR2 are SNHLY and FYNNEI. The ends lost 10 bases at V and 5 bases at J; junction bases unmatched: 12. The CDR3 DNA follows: TGTGCCACCTTTAGGGGACAGGGTAGCCACGAGCAGTACTTC. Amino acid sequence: CATFRGQGSHEQYF.

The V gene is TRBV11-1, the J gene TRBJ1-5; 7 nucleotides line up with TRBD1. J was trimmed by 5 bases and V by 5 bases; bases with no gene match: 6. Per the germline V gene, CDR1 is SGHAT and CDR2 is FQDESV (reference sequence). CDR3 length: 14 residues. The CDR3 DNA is TGTGCCAGCAGCCTAGACAGGGTGCATCAGCCCCAGCATTTT. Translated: CASSLDRVHQPQHF.

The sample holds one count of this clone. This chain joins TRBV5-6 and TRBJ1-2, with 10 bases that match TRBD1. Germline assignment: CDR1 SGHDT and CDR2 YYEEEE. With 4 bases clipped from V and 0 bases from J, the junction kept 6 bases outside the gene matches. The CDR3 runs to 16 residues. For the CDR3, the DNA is TGTGCCAGCAGCAGAGGACAGGGGGTATCTAACTATGGCTACACCTTC. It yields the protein CASSRGQGVSNYGYTF.

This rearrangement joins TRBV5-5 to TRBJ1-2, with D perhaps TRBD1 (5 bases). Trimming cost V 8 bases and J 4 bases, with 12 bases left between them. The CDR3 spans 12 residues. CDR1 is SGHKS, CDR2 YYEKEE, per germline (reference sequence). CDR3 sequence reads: CASGAGGYGYTF. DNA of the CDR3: TGTGCCAGTGGGGCCGGGGGCTATGGCTACACCTTC.

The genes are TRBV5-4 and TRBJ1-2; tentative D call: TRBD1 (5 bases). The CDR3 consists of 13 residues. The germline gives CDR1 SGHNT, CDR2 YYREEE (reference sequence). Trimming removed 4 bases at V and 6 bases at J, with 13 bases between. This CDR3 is CASSPWGGNGYTF. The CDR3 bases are TGTGCCAGCAGCCCGTGGGGGGGTAATGGCTACACCTTC.

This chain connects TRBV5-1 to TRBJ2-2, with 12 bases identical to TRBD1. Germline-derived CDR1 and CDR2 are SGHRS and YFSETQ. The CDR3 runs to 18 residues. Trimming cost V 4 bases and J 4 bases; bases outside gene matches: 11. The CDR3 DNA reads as TGCGCCAGCAGCCGGGTACCCCCGGGACAGGGGGCCACCGGGGAGCTGTTTTTT. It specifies CASSRVPPGQGATGELFF.

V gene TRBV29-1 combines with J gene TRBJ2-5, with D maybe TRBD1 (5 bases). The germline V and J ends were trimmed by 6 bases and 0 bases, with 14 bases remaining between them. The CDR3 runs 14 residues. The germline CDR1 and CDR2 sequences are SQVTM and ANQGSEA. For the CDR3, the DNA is TGCAGCGTCCCATCTAGACAGAACCAAGAGACCCAGTACTTC. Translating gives CSVPSRQNQETQYF.